The rows below give T cell receptor beta chains drawn from one sample of a study of blood T cell repertoires in COVID-19. Assay used: immunoSEQ multiplex PCR; TCRdb lists only in-frame clones, some missing. The sample shows roughly 93,000 clones, 65% to 85% of them seen only once. The sequencing input was peripheral blood. These receptors were collected from an elderly woman with acute or convalescent COVID-19. Each CDR3 is given with its conserved first and last residue. A D gene is named only where the DNA matches it firmly.

d_call	v_call	cdr3_length	j_call	cdr3_aa	cdr3_nt
TRBD1	TRBV27	16	TRBJ1-1	CASSFSATGVNTEAFF	TGTGCCAGCAGTTTCTCCGCTACAGGGGTGAACACTGAAGCTTTCTTT
NA	TRBV6-2/TRBV6-3	16	TRBJ2-2	CASSYSPSLNTGELFF	TGTGCCAGCAGTTACTCGCCTAGCCTGAACACCGGGGAGCTGTTTTTT
NA	TRBV9	14	TRBJ1-2	CASSERGGNYGYTF	TGTGCCAGCAGCGAGCGGGGCGGGAACTATGGCTACACCTTC
TRBD1	TRBV3-1/TRBV3-2	11	TRBJ1-2	CASSLTGGYTF	TGTGCCAGCAGCTTGACAGGGGGCTACACCTTC
TRBD2	TRBV28	16	TRBJ2-1	CASSTLSGGAFNEQFF	TGTGCCAGCAGTACCCTTAGCGGGGGGGCCTTTAATGAGCAGTTCTTC
NA	TRBV24-1	13	TRBJ1-4	CATSDVYGEKLFF	TGTGCCACCAGTGATGTGTACGGGGAAAAACTGTTTTTT
TRBD1	TRBV3-1/TRBV3-2	13	TRBJ2-7	CASRRDRAGEQYF	TGTGCCAGCAGGCGGGACAGGGCTGGCGAGCAGTACTTC
TRBD2	TRBV9	15	TRBJ2-5	CASSVRVAGVETQYF	TGTGCCAGCAGCGTTCGGGTAGCGGGTGTAGAGACCCAGTACTTC
TRBD1	TRBV2	15	TRBJ1-5	CASSGTGRGNQPQHF	TGTGCCAGCAGTGGGACAGGGAGAGGCAATCAGCCCCAGCATTTT
NA	TRBV7-3	15	TRBJ2-1	CASSLSIQGKTEQFF	TGTGCCAGCAGCTTAAGTATACAGGGCAAGACCGAGCAGTTCTTC
TRBD1	TRBV4-3	15	TRBJ1-3	CASSVDRASGNTIYF	TGCGCCAGCAGCGTGGACAGGGCCTCTGGAAACACCATATATTTT
TRBD2	TRBV12-3/TRBV12-4	12	TRBJ2-4	CASSLRGDIQYF	TGTGCCAGCAGTTTACGGGGGGACATTCAGTACTTC
TRBD2	TRBV18	16	TRBJ2-3	CASSPPGAGGTDTQYF	TGTGCCAGCTCACCCCCTGGAGCGGGGGGCACAGATACGCAGTATTTT
NA	TRBV2	16	TRBJ1-5	CASSEMSGIGNQPQHF	TGTGCCAGCAGTGAGATGTCGGGGATCGGCAATCAGCCCCAGCATTTT